Listed below are T cell receptor beta chains from one sample, sequenced in a study of CD8 T cells in ankylosing spondylitis. MiXCR was run by TCRdb on the 5' RACE reads, yielding one entry per CDR3 protein. The sample yields roughly 230,000 distinct CDR3 sequences, over 15% seen once. Sequencing was performed on blood, either unsorted or a sorted T cell fraction (not recorded which). These receptor sequences come from a male donor with ankylosing spondylitis or in good health (not recorded which). CDR3s include the opening cysteine and the closing phenylalanine or tryptophan. Each record gives: CDR3 protein, CDR3 DNA, J gene, clone size, V gene, D gene. The D gene is left open where the match is weak. Size is stated for part of the rows, as once, few or many counts, or as a class when the clone is expanded.

cdr3_aa: CASSTGPEQFF
cdr3_nt: TGTGCCAGCAGCACCGGGCCTGAGCAGTTCTTC
j_call: TRBJ2-1
clone_size: NA
v_call: TRBV7-9
d_call: NA

cdr3_aa: CSVATSGRPLSGELFF
cdr3_nt: TGCAGCGTGGCGACTAGCGGGAGGCCCTTATCCGGGGAGCTGTTTTTT
j_call: TRBJ2-2
clone_size: NA
v_call: TRBV29-1
d_call: TRBD2

cdr3_aa: CASSLGSGRSGELFF
cdr3_nt: TGTGCCAGCAGCTTGGGAAGCGGGAGGTCGGGGGAGCTGTTTTTT
j_call: TRBJ2-2
clone_size: NA
v_call: TRBV5-5
d_call: TRBD2

cdr3_aa: CASLGQFNEKLFF
cdr3_nt: TGTGCCAGCTTGGGACAGTTTAATGAAAAACTGTTTTTT
j_call: TRBJ1-4
clone_size: NA
v_call: TRBV6-6
d_call: TRBD1

cdr3_aa: CASSHARDTQYF
cdr3_nt: TGTGCCAGCAGCCATGCGAGGGATACGCAGTATTTT
j_call: TRBJ2-3
clone_size: few
v_call: TRBV7-9
d_call: NA

cdr3_aa: CASSYPGSYEQYF
cdr3_nt: TGTGCCAGCAGCTATCCAGGATCCTACGAGCAGTACTTC
j_call: TRBJ2-7
clone_size: few
v_call: TRBV7-9
d_call: NA

cdr3_aa: CASSLDSLFYGYTF
cdr3_nt: TGTGCCAGCAGCCTAGACAGCCTTTTCTATGGCTACACCTTC
j_call: TRBJ1-2
clone_size: NA
v_call: TRBV14
d_call: NA

cdr3_aa: CASSSTFDRGGAETQYF
cdr3_nt: TGTGCCAGCAGCTCTACATTCGATCGAGGGGGGGCAGAGACCCAGTACTTC
j_call: TRBJ2-5
clone_size: NA
v_call: TRBV7-9
d_call: NA

cdr3_aa: CSAREIGAIYEQYF
cdr3_nt: TGCAGTGCTAGAGAGATAGGGGCTATATACGAGCAGTACTTC
j_call: TRBJ2-7
clone_size: once
v_call: TRBV20-1
d_call: NA

cdr3_aa: CASRQGGRIGELFF
cdr3_nt: TGTGCCAGCCGACAGGGCGGTCGTATCGGGGAGCTGTTTTTT
j_call: TRBJ2-2
clone_size: NA
v_call: TRBV13
d_call: TRBD1

cdr3_aa: CASSLMTGTSAGTDTQYF
cdr3_nt: TGTGCCAGCAGTCTAATGACCGGGACGTCGGCGGGCACAGATACGCAGTATTTT
j_call: TRBJ2-3
clone_size: few
v_call: TRBV11-2
d_call: NA

cdr3_aa: CASSVWGRADNEQFF
cdr3_nt: TGTGCCAGCAGCGTATGGGGGAGGGCTGACAATGAGCAGTTCTTC
j_call: TRBJ2-1
clone_size: few
v_call: TRBV9
d_call: TRBD2

cdr3_aa: CASSSTSDGVGNEQFF
cdr3_nt: TGTGCCAGCAGCTCTACTAGCGACGGTGTAGGCAATGAGCAGTTCTTC
j_call: TRBJ2-1
clone_size: few
v_call: TRBV7-8
d_call: TRBD2

cdr3_aa: CASSLAVLAGVKETQYF
cdr3_nt: TGTGCCAGCAGCTTAGCGGTCCTAGCGGGAGTAAAAGAGACCCAGTACTTC
j_call: TRBJ2-5
clone_size: NA
v_call: TRBV7-6
d_call: TRBD2

cdr3_aa: CASSLGTSGRAYNEQFF
cdr3_nt: TGTGCCAGCAGCTTAGGAACTAGCGGGAGGGCCTACAATGAGCAGTTCTTC
j_call: TRBJ2-1
clone_size: NA
v_call: TRBV7-9
d_call: TRBD2

cdr3_aa: CASSLTGFYEQYF
cdr3_nt: TGTGCCAGCAGCCTGACAGGGTTCTACGAGCAGTACTTC
j_call: TRBJ2-7
clone_size: few
v_call: TRBV12-3/TRBV12-4
d_call: TRBD1

cdr3_aa: CASSVSPRLAGGPRSYNEQFF
cdr3_nt: TGTGCCAGCAGTGTATCTCCGAGACTAGCGGGAGGCCCCCGCTCCTACAATGAGCAGTTCTTC
j_call: TRBJ2-1
clone_size: many
v_call: TRBV6-1
d_call: TRBD2

cdr3_aa: CSARDTGEGYNSPLHF
cdr3_nt: TGCAGTGCTAGAGATACAGGGGAGGGCTATAATTCACCCCTCCACTTT
j_call: TRBJ1-6
clone_size: few
v_call: TRBV20-1
d_call: TRBD1

cdr3_aa: CSVGAAGAGVSGTGELFF
cdr3_nt: TGCAGCGTTGGGGCCGCGGGAGCTGGCGTTTCGGGCACCGGGGAGCTGTTTTTT
j_call: TRBJ2-2
clone_size: NA
v_call: TRBV29-1
d_call: TRBD2

cdr3_aa: CASSSGQGALYYGYTF
cdr3_nt: TGTGCCAGCAGTTCAGGACAGGGGGCATTGTACTATGGCTACACCTTC
j_call: TRBJ1-2
clone_size: few
v_call: TRBV12-3/TRBV12-4
d_call: TRBD1

cdr3_aa: CASTSVGGSYEQYF
cdr3_nt: TGTGCCAGCACCTCAGTTGGCGGTTCCTACGAGCAGTACTTC
j_call: TRBJ2-7
clone_size: few
v_call: TRBV5-6
d_call: NA

cdr3_aa: CASNLLEENTGELFF
cdr3_nt: TGTGCCAGCAACCTCTTGGAGGAGAACACCGGGGAGCTGTTTTTT
j_call: TRBJ2-2
clone_size: many
v_call: TRBV7-2
d_call: NA

cdr3_aa: CASSTWTGGGYEQFF
cdr3_nt: TGTGCCAGCAGCACCTGGACAGGGGGAGGGTATGAGCAGTTCTTC
j_call: TRBJ2-1
clone_size: many
v_call: TRBV14
d_call: TRBD1

cdr3_aa: CASSLGGAGGPYNEQFF
cdr3_nt: TGTGCCAGCAGCTTAGGCGGAGCGGGAGGGCCCTACAATGAGCAGTTCTTC
j_call: TRBJ2-1
clone_size: NA
v_call: TRBV7-8
d_call: TRBD2

cdr3_aa: CASSADGGGPVLGEQFF
cdr3_nt: TGTGCCAGCAGTGCCGACGGGGGAGGGCCGGTTCTGGGTGAGCAGTTCTTC
j_call: TRBJ2-1
clone_size: NA
v_call: TRBV12-3/TRBV12-4
d_call: TRBD2

cdr3_aa: CASSQSFQGAGTQYF
cdr3_nt: TGCGCCAGCAGCCAAAGCTTCCAGGGAGCGGGGACCCAGTACTTC
j_call: TRBJ2-5
clone_size: NA
v_call: TRBV4-1
d_call: NA

cdr3_aa: CASSGNTIYF
cdr3_nt: TGTGCCAGTTCTGGAAACACCATATATTTT
j_call: TRBJ1-3
clone_size: NA
v_call: TRBV25-1
d_call: NA

cdr3_aa: CSARVRGQVTEAFF
cdr3_nt: TGCAGTGCTAGAGTGCGGGGGCAGGTTACTGAAGCTTTCTTT
j_call: TRBJ1-1
clone_size: NA
v_call: TRBV20-1
d_call: NA

cdr3_aa: CSVGIEWQSYNEQFF
cdr3_nt: TGCAGCGTCGGGATAGAATGGCAGTCCTACAATGAGCAGTTCTTC
j_call: TRBJ2-1
clone_size: few
v_call: TRBV29-1
d_call: NA

cdr3_aa: CSALGTSSYEQYF
cdr3_nt: TGCAGTGCTCTCGGGACTAGCTCCTACGAGCAGTACTTC
j_call: TRBJ2-7
clone_size: NA
v_call: TRBV20-1
d_call: TRBD2

cdr3_aa: CASSLGGGSYTF
cdr3_nt: TGTGCCAGCAGTTTAGGGGGGGGGAGCTACACCTTC
j_call: TRBJ1-2
clone_size: few
v_call: TRBV27
d_call: NA

cdr3_aa: CASSSPPDTQYF
cdr3_nt: TGTGCCAGCAGTTCCCCGCCCGATACGCAGTATTTT
j_call: TRBJ2-3
clone_size: many
v_call: TRBV12-3/TRBV12-4
d_call: NA

cdr3_aa: CASSLSPGQNYEQYF
cdr3_nt: TGTGCCAGCAGCTTAAGCCCCGGGCAGAACTACGAGCAGTACTTC
j_call: TRBJ2-7
clone_size: once
v_call: TRBV7-3
d_call: NA

cdr3_aa: CASRGQGEGSSHNEQFF
cdr3_nt: TGTGCCAGCAGGGGACAGGGGGAGGGGAGCTCCCACAATGAGCAGTTCTTC
j_call: TRBJ2-1
clone_size: NA
v_call: TRBV6-1
d_call: TRBD1

cdr3_aa: CATSDSAYNEQFF
cdr3_nt: TGTGCCACCAGTGATTCCGCCTACAATGAGCAGTTCTTC
j_call: TRBJ2-1
clone_size: few
v_call: TRBV24-1
d_call: NA

cdr3_aa: CAGSYTTLERTGYEQYF
cdr3_nt: TGTGCCGGCAGTTACACGACTCTCGAAAGGACGGGTTACGAGCAGTACTTC
j_call: TRBJ2-7
clone_size: once
v_call: TRBV6-2/TRBV6-3
d_call: NA

cdr3_aa: CASSSRLAGGYYNEQFF
cdr3_nt: TGTGCCAGCAGTTCCAGGCTAGCGGGAGGCTACTACAATGAGCAGTTCTTC
j_call: TRBJ2-1
clone_size: few
v_call: TRBV12-3/TRBV12-4
d_call: TRBD2

cdr3_aa: CASSLDRDRSYEQYF
cdr3_nt: TGCGCCAGCAGCTTAGACAGGGATCGTTCCTACGAGCAGTACTTC
j_call: TRBJ2-7
clone_size: few
v_call: TRBV5-1
d_call: TRBD1

cdr3_aa: CATSGRADEQFF
cdr3_nt: TGTGCCACCAGTGGGCGTGCGGATGAGCAGTTCTTC
j_call: TRBJ2-1
clone_size: many
v_call: TRBV24-1
d_call: NA

cdr3_aa: CSVHTGSSYEQYF
cdr3_nt: TGCAGCGTTCATACAGGGAGCTCCTACGAGCAGTACTTC
j_call: TRBJ2-7
clone_size: NA
v_call: TRBV29-1
d_call: NA

cdr3_aa: CSATDPGLAGPTQYF
cdr3_nt: TGCAGTGCAACCGATCCGGGACTAGCAGGGCCAACGCAGTATTTT
j_call: TRBJ2-3
clone_size: NA
v_call: TRBV20-1
d_call: TRBD2

cdr3_aa: CASSHPDRVHEQYF
cdr3_nt: TGTGCCAGCAGCCATCCCGACAGGGTCCACGAGCAGTACTTC
j_call: TRBJ2-7
clone_size: NA
v_call: TRBV7-9
d_call: TRBD1

cdr3_aa: CASSETGMGTEAFF
cdr3_nt: TGTGCCAGCAGTGAGACAGGGATGGGCACTGAAGCTTTCTTT
j_call: TRBJ1-1
clone_size: many
v_call: TRBV25-1
d_call: TRBD1

cdr3_aa: CASSLSAGTYEQCF
cdr3_nt: TGTGCCAGCAGTTTATCTGCGGGCACCTACGAGCAGTGCTTC
j_call: TRBJ2-7
clone_size: NA
v_call: TRBV28
d_call: NA

cdr3_aa: CASSLKGTAFF
cdr3_nt: TGTGCCAGCAGCTTAAAAGGCACAGCTTTCTTT
j_call: TRBJ1-1
clone_size: NA
v_call: TRBV13
d_call: NA

cdr3_aa: CASSSPSGRVSDTQYF
cdr3_nt: TGTGCCAGCAGCTCCCCTAGCGGGAGGGTCTCAGATACGCAGTATTTT
j_call: TRBJ2-3
clone_size: NA
v_call: TRBV7-6
d_call: TRBD2

cdr3_aa: CSVSANYEQYF
cdr3_nt: TGCAGCGTTTCGGCAAACTACGAGCAGTACTTC
j_call: TRBJ2-7
clone_size: NA
v_call: TRBV29-1
d_call: NA

cdr3_aa: CASSQGVGQGYEQYF
cdr3_nt: TGTGCCAGCAGCCAAGGGGTCGGTCAGGGCTACGAGCAGTACTTC
j_call: TRBJ2-7
clone_size: few
v_call: TRBV4-2
d_call: NA

cdr3_aa: CASSQDPGGNEQYF
cdr3_nt: TGCGCCAGCAGCCAAGATCCAGGGGGGAATGAGCAGTACTTC
j_call: TRBJ2-7
clone_size: few
v_call: TRBV4-1
d_call: NA

cdr3_aa: CAWSDGSTGNSYEQYF
cdr3_nt: TGTGCCTGGAGCGATGGGTCGACAGGGAACTCCTACGAGCAGTACTTC
j_call: TRBJ2-7
clone_size: NA
v_call: TRBV30
d_call: TRBD1

cdr3_aa: CASSPPDRTAYF
cdr3_nt: TGTGCCAGCAGCCCCCCGGACAGGACGGCCTACTTC
j_call: TRBJ2-4
clone_size: many
v_call: TRBV5-8
d_call: TRBD1

cdr3_aa: CASGPPREDLTDTQYF
cdr3_nt: TGTGCCAGCGGACCTCCTCGGGAGGACCTCACAGATACGCAGTATTTT
j_call: TRBJ2-3
clone_size: few
v_call: TRBV9
d_call: TRBD2

cdr3_aa: CASTDWKQFF
cdr3_nt: TGTGCCAGCACGGACTGGAAGCAGTTCTTC
j_call: TRBJ2-1
clone_size: few
v_call: TRBV12-3/TRBV12-4
d_call: NA

cdr3_aa: CSVESGDPYEQYF
cdr3_nt: TGCAGCGTTGAATCCGGGGACCCCTACGAGCAGTACTTC
j_call: TRBJ2-7
clone_size: NA
v_call: TRBV29-1
d_call: NA

cdr3_aa: CASSRWTSWTYEQYF
cdr3_nt: TGTGCCAGCAGCCGCTGGACTAGCTGGACCTACGAGCAGTACTTC
j_call: TRBJ2-7
clone_size: few
v_call: TRBV12-3/TRBV12-4
d_call: TRBD2